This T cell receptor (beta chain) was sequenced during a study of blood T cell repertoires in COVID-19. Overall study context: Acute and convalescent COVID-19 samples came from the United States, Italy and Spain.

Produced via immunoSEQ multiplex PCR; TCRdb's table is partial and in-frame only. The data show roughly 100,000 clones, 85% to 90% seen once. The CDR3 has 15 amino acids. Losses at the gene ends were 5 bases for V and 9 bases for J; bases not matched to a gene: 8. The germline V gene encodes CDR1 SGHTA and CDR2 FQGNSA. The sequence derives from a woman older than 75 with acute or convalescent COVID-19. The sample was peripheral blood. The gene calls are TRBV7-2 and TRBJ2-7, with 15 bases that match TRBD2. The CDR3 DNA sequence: TGTGCCAGCAGCCCGGGACTAGCGGGGGGAAGGAGGCAGTACTTC. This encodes CASSPGLAGGRRQYF.